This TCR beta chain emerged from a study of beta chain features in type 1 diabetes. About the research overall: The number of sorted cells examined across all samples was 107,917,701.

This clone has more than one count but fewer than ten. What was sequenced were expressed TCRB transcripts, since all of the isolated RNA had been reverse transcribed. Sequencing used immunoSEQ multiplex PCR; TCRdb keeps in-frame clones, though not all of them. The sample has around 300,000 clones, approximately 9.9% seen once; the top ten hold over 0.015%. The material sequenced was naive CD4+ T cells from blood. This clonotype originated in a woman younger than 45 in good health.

This chain's CDR3 is CASISSGSGDTQYF. CDR3 nucleotides: TGTGCCAGCATCTCAAGCGGGAGTGGCGATACGCAGTATTTT. The rearrangement uses TRBV6-6 and TRBJ2-3; 8 nucleotides line up with TRBD2. This CDR3 has 14 residues. Germline V lookup: CDR1 MNHNY, CDR2 SVGAGI (reference sequence). V lost 7 bases, J lost 6 bases, and 9 bases stayed unmatched.